Presented here are 21 T cell receptor beta chains from one specimen sequenced in a study of OX40 agonist ivuxolimab in advanced cancers. The repertoire was sequenced with immunoSEQ multiplex PCR; TCRdb's copy has only in-frame clones and lacks some. Of tens of thousands of clones in the sample, 93% were seen once. Here the sequenced sample was CD4+ or CD8+ T cells sorted from blood, taken in a trial of the OX40 agonist ivuxolimab. Receptors were obtained from an adult with an advanced solid tumor such as melanoma, head and neck, liver or kidney cancer.

This clone was seen just once. The chain joins TRBV5-4 to TRBJ1-1; TRBD1 agrees at 7 bases. CDR3 length equals 14 residues. J was trimmed by 4 bases and V by 4 bases; bases with no gene match: 7. CDR1 SGHNT and CDR2 YYREEE come from the germline V gene (reference sequence). CDR3 residues: CASSPGGMGTEAFF. The CDR3 DNA follows: TGTGCCAGCAGCCCAGGGGGAATGGGCACTGAAGCTTTCTTT.

The V call is TRBV4-1, the J call TRBJ1-1; 9 bases align to TRBD1. J was trimmed by 6 bases and V by 4 bases; bases with no gene match: 6. Germline V gene data show CDR1 as MGHRA and CDR2 as YSYEKL. The CDR3 length is 14 residues. The CDR3 loop is CASSPGTGTSEAFF. The CDR3 region has the DNA TGCGCCAGCAGCCCCGGGACAGGGACCTCTGAAGCTTTCTTT.

The J gene is TRBJ1-1, the V gene TRBV4-3; 8 positions agree with TRBD1. With V trimmed by 3 bases and J by 4 bases, 4 bases remained unmatched. Germline CDR1 reads LGHNA; CDR2 reads YSLEER. This CDR3 comprises 14 residues. DNA for the CDR3: TGCGCCAGCAGCCATGGAACAGGGGGCACTGAAGCTTTCTTT. Translation gives CASSHGTGGTEAFF.

The chain is built from TRBV5-1 and TRBJ1-5; D is unresolved. CDR3 length equals 14 residues. The V end lost 2 bases, the J end lost 6 bases, and 12 bases lay between the germline ends. Germline CDR1 reads SGHRS; CDR2 reads YFSETQ. The CDR3 protein is CASSFTGLGQPQHF. CDR3 nucleotides: TGCGCCAGCAGCTTCACCGGGCTAGGTCAGCCCCAGCATTTT. The full variable domain, its missing parts supplied by reference TRBV5-1 and TRBJ1-5, is KAGVTQTPRYLIKTRGQQVTLSCSPISGHRSVSWYQQTPGQGLQFLFEYFSETQRNKGNFPGRFSGRQFSNSRSEMNVSTLELGDSALYLCASSFTGLGQPQHFGDGTRLSIL.

V usage is TRBV5-6 and J usage is TRBJ1-5; tentatively, D is TRBD1 (5 bases). Germline V CDR1 and CDR2: SGHDT, YYEEEE. CDR3 size: 15 residues. Trimming cost V 0 bases and J 2 bases, with 9 bases left between them. DNA for the CDR3: TGTGCCAGCAGCTTGGGGGGCGCGGGCAATCAGCCCCAGCATTTT. It is translated as CASSLGGAGNQPQHF. The whole variable domain, remainder taken from reference TRBV5-6 and TRBJ1-5, is DAGVTQSPTHLIKTRGQQVTLRCSPKSGHDTVSWYQQALGQGPQFIFQYYEEEERQRGNFPDRFSGHQFPNYSSELNVNALLLGDSALYLCASSLGGAGNQPQHFGDGTRLSIL.

This clone was recorded only once. This chain uses TRBV28 with TRBJ2-5; 7 positions agree with TRBD1. The CDR3 is 14 residues long. CDR1 is MDHEN and CDR2 is SYDVKM in the germline V gene. After removal of 6 bases from V and 1 base from J, the junction contained 5 bases not matched to a gene. The CDR3 region has the DNA TGTGCCAGCAGCTCACAGGGGATCCAAGAGACCCAGTACTTC. It codes for CASSSQGIQETQYF.

CDR3 DNA sequence: TGCGCCAGCAGCCAAGGCTCTATCGAGGGGGCCTACGAGCAGTACTTC. Translated, it gives CASSQGSIEGAYEQYF. The chain carries TRBV4-3 and TRBJ2-7; a weak D match, TRBD1 (6 bases). The V end lost 1 base, the J end lost 2 bases, and 15 bases lay between the germline ends. The CDR3 covers 16 residues. In germline, CDR1 is LGHNA, CDR2 YSLEER.

CDR3 bases: TGCGCCAGCAGCTGGCGGAGTAAGGAGTCCTACAATGAGCAGTTCTTC. Its protein product is CASSWRSKESYNEQFF. The chain couples TRBV5-1 to TRBJ2-1, with D unresolved. V shed 3 bases and J shed 1 base, with 14 bases lying between them. Germline CDR1 reads SGHRS; CDR2 reads YFSETQ. There are 16 residues in the CDR3.

The chain is built from TRBV28 and TRBJ2-1; a weak D match, TRBD2 (5 bases). The CDR3 length is 15 residues. V was clipped by 7 bases and J by 0 bases, with 13 bases between them. Germline V gene data show CDR1 as MDHEN and CDR2 as SYDVKM. The CDR3 DNA reads TGTGCCAGCAAGGCTAGCAGATTCTCCTACAATGAGCAGTTCTTC. Protein product: CASKASRFSYNEQFF.

This rearrangement joins TRBV27 to TRBJ2-7; D may be TRBD1 (6 bases). CDR1 is MNHEY and CDR2 is SMNVEV in the germline V gene (reference sequence). The CDR3 sequence is 13 residues long. V lost 3 bases, J lost 6 bases, and 12 bases lay in between. CDR3 sequence: CASSFSGAFEQYF. CDR3 coding DNA: TGTGCCAGCAGTTTTTCAGGGGCCTTCGAGCAGTACTTC.

The CDR3, as DNA: TGTGCCAGCAGCCGAGTAGGGATTGTTGGCTACACCTTC. It codes for CASSRVGIVGYTF. The chain links TRBV9 to TRBJ1-2; the D is unclear. CDR1 and CDR2 from the germline V gene are SGDLS and YYNGEE. The germline V and J ends were trimmed by 4 bases and 7 bases, with 14 bases remaining between them. This CDR3 comprises 13 residues.

In this sample, this clone turned up once. The J gene is TRBJ2-1, the V gene TRBV5-1, with D unclear. Germline CDR1 reads SGHRS; CDR2 reads YFSETQ. Trimming removed 0 bases from V and 3 bases from J, with 10 bases in between. This CDR3 spans 15 amino acids. The DNA of the CDR3 is TGCGCCAGCAGCTTGGGACTTCGGCGCTACAATGAGCAGTTCTTC. Amino acids: CASSLGLRRYNEQFF.

The gene calls are TRBV9 and TRBJ2-5, with D maybe TRBD2 (6 bases). The CDR3 is 14 residues long. Germline CDR1 and CDR2: SGDLS and YYNGEE. The V end was cut by 6 bases, the J end by 3 bases, with 15 bases between. The CDR3 spells CASTTGRNEETQYF. The CDR3 bases are TGTGCCAGCACCACCGGGAGAAACGAAGAGACCCAGTACTTC. Based on the CDR3 plus reference TRBV9 and TRBJ2-5, the full variable domain is DSGVTQTPKHLITATGQRVTLRCSPRSGDLSVYWYQQSLDQGLQFLIQYYNGEERAKGNILERFSAQQFPDLHSELNLSSLELGDSALYFCASTTGRNEETQYFGPGTRLLVL.

The chain couples TRBV10-2 to TRBJ1-4; perhaps TRBD1 as D (6 bases). V lost 8 bases and J lost 8, with 15 bases in between. The CDR3 is made up of 13 amino acids. CDR1 is WSHSY, CDR2 SAAADI, per germline. CDR3 amino acids: CASASGAWEKLFF. The CDR3 DNA is TGCGCCAGCGCCTCGGGGGCATGGGAAAAACTGTTTTTT.

CDR3 coding DNA: TGTGCCAGCAGTTCCGGGACGGTGAACACTGAAGCTTTCTTT. Translating it yields CASSSGTVNTEAFF. This rearrangement joins TRBV27 to TRBJ1-1, with D possibly being TRBD1 (5 bases). V was cut by 4 bases and J by 0 bases, with 9 bases left in between. Germline V gives CDR1 MNHEY, CDR2 SMNVEV (reference sequence). The CDR3 has 14 amino acids.

The chain is built from TRBV13 and TRBJ2-3; D might be TRBD1 (6 bases). Germline V gene data show CDR1 as PRHDT and CDR2 as FYEKMQ (reference sequence). Trimming stripped 5 bases from V and 1 base from J, with 13 bases between. The CDR3 contains 15 residues. The CDR3 is CASSIRRQGTDTQYF. The CDR3 bases are TGTGCCAGCAGCATCCGGCGACAGGGCACAGATACGCAGTATTTT. Complete variable domain (other parts from reference TRBV13 and TRBJ2-3): AAGVIQSPRHLIKEKRETATLKCYPIPRHDTVYWYQQGPGQDPQFLISFYEKMQSDKGSIPDRFSAQQFSDYHSELNMSSLELGDSALYFCASSIRRQGTDTQYFGPGTRLTVL.

The chain links TRBV5-1 to TRBJ2-3; the match to TRBD1 covers 8 bases. Germline CDR1 SGHRS, CDR2 YFSETQ. Trimming cost V 4 bases and J 1 base; bases outside gene matches: 5. This CDR3 region has 15 residues. The CDR3 DNA follows: TGCGCCAGCAGCCGGACAGGGCTAGGCACAGATACGCAGTATTTT. Translating it yields CASSRTGLGTDTQYF.

The CDR3 reads CASSYSGTGGPYEQYF. Here the CDR3 DNA reads TGTGCCAGCAGTTACTCCGGGACAGGGGGCCCCTACGAGCAGTACTTC. The chain couples TRBV6-5 to TRBJ2-7; TRBD1 aligns across 12 bases. Germline loops: CDR1 MNHEY, CDR2 SVGAGI. CDR3 size: 16 residues. V trimming: 0 bases; J trimming: 2 bases; junction bases outside the gene matches: 2.

This chain links TRBV21-1 with TRBJ2-5; the DNA was not compared with TRBD2, the D call given in the table. TRBV21-1 is termed a pseudogene. This CDR3 comprises 12 residues. The CDR3 nucleotides read TGTGCCAGCAGCCCGCGGTCCTACGCCCAGTACTTC. Translated: CASSPRSYAQYF.

The rearrangement links TRBV19 to TRBJ2-7; 10 bases are shared with TRBD1. Germline assignment: CDR1 LNHDA and CDR2 SQIVND (reference sequence). The CDR3 sequence is 13 residues long. J was trimmed by 2 bases and V by 7 bases; bases with no gene match: 2. Here the CDR3 reads CASKGTGAYEQYF. The CDR3 DNA reads as TGTGCCAGTAAAGGGACAGGGGCCTACGAGCAGTACTTC.

The CDR3 sequence is CASSLEVGPAGDTDTQYF. CDR3 bases: TGCGCCAGCAGCTTGGAGGTTGGTCCAGCGGGAGACACAGATACGCAGTATTTT. V and J are TRBV5-1 and TRBJ2-3; 8 nucleotides line up with TRBD2. Losses at the gene ends were 0 bases for V and 2 bases for J; bases not matched to a gene: 11. The length of the CDR3 is 18 residues. Germline V gene sequence: CDR1 SGHRS, CDR2 YFSETQ.